The entry below gives a single T cell receptor beta chain sequence along with its context. Its target is not known. This specimen comes from a study of cytomegalovirus exposure and HLA in healthy donors. Overall study: The 95 to 150 validation repertoires used the same platform as the 550 to 750 first-cohort repertoires, a later analysis reported. Study outcomes and limitations: In a later analysis, first-cohort TCR clusters were found to tend to co-occur in the 120 or so validation repertoires. Usually a TCR sequence was rare, but some public TCRs were found in many donors.

The CDR3 extends over 17 amino acids. V shed 0 bases and J shed 4 bases, with 15 bases lying between them. Germline V gives CDR1 LGHNA, CDR2 YSLEER. Only in-frame clones appear in the TCRdb table, and some are missing; sequencing was by immunoSEQ multiplex PCR. The sample contains some 180,000 clones, about 89% of which appear only once. V gene TRBV4-3 combines with J gene TRBJ2-2; D is unclear. The sample was PBMCs. The source of this sequence is a man younger than 45 in good health and CMV-seropositive. This chain's CDR3 is CASSQDPGWTGTGELFF. The CDR3 DNA reads as TGCGCCAGCAGCCAAGATCCCGGGTGGACGGGCACCGGGGAGCTGTTTTTT.